This TCR beta chain was sequenced for a study of CD8 T cells in ankylosing spondylitis. CDR3 length: 14 residues. Deletions cut 0 bases from V and 3 bases from J, with 6 bases between. CDR1 MGHRA and CDR2 YSYEKL come from the germline V gene. TCRdb redid the calling of the 5' RACE reads with MiXCR, one entry per CDR3 protein. Altogether about 340,000 distinct CDR3 sequences are present, 14% to 15% being singletons, with the ten largest covering 0.9% to 1.2%. This clonotype has a count of ten or more. Its cognate antigen is unknown. General study points: Reportedly, matched ankylosing spondylitis synovial fluid was significantly enriched for disease-linked clones. Earlier work had already found some motif variants in reactive arthritis synovial fluid and blood.

The sequence was obtained from a male donor with ankylosing spondylitis or in good health (not recorded which). The chain joins TRBV4-1 to TRBJ1-5, with no clear D. The sequenced sample consisted of blood, either unsorted or a sorted T cell fraction (not recorded which). The CDR3 region is CASSQEAFNQPQHF. DNA of the CDR3: TGCGCCAGCAGCCAAGAGGCATTCAATCAGCCCCAGCATTTT.